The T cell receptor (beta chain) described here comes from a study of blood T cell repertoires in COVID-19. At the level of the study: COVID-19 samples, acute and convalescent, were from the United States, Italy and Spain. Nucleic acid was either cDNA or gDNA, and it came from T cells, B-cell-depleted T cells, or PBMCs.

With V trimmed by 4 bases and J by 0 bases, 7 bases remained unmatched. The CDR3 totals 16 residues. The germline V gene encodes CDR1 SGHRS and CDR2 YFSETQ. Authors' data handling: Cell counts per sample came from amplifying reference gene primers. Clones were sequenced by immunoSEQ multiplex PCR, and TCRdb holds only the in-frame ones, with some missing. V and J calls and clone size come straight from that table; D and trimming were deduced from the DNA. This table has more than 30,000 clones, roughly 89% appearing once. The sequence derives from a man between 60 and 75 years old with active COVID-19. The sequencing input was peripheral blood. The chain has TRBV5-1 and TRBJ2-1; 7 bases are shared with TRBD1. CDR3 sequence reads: CASSVQGDPSYNEQFF. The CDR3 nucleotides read TGCGCCAGCAGCGTCCAGGGGGACCCCTCCTACAATGAGCAGTTCTTC.